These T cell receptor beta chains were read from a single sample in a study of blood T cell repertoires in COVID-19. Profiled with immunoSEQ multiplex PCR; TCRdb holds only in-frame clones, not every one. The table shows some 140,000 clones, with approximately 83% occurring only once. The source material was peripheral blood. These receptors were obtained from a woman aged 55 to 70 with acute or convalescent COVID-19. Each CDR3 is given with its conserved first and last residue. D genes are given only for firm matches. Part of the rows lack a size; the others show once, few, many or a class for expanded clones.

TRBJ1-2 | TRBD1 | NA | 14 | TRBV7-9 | CASSLTGTGYGYTF | TGTGCCAGCAGCCTCACCGGGACAGGCTATGGCTACACCTTC
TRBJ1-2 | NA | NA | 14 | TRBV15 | CATSRDYREYGYTF | TGTGCCACCAGCAGAGATTACCGGGAGTATGGCTACACCTTC
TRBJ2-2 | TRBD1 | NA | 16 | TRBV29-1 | CSVAGTGSTYTGELFF | TGCAGCGTTGCCGGGACAGGTTCCACTTACACCGGGGAGCTGTTTTTT
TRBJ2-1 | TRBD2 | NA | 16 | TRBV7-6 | CASSLRTSGAYNEQFF | TGTGCCAGCAGCCTTAGGACTAGCGGAGCCTACAATGAGCAGTTCTTC
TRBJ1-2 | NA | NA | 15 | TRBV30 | CAWSVGWGGGYGYTF | TGTGCCTGGAGTGTCGGCTGGGGGGGCGGCTATGGCTACACCTTC
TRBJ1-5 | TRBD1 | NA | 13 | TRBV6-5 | CASSRLRGQPQHF | TGTGCCAGCAGCAGACTCAGGGGGCAGCCCCAGCATTTT
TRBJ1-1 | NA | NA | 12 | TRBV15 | CATSRDNLSAFF | TGTGCCACCAGCAGAGATAACCTATCGGCTTTCTTT
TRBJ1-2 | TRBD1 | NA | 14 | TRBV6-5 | CASSYRQGNYGYTF | TGTGCCAGCAGTTACAGACAGGGCAACTATGGCTACACCTTC
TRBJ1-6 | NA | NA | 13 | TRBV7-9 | CASSLTDNSPLHF | TGTGCCAGCAGCTTAACGGATAATTCACCCCTCCACTTT
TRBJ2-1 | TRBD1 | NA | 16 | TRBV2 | CASGSRDRASYNEQFF | TGTGCCAGCGGGTCCCGGGACAGGGCCTCCTACAATGAGCAGTTCTTC
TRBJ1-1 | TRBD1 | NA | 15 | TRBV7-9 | CASSTRRGRNTEAFF | TGTGCCAGCAGCACCCGAAGGGGGCGGAACACTGAAGCTTTCTTT
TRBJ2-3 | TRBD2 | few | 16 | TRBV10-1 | CASSETGTSGFDTQYF | TGCGCCAGCAGTGAAACCGGGACTAGCGGGTTTGATACGCAGTATTTT